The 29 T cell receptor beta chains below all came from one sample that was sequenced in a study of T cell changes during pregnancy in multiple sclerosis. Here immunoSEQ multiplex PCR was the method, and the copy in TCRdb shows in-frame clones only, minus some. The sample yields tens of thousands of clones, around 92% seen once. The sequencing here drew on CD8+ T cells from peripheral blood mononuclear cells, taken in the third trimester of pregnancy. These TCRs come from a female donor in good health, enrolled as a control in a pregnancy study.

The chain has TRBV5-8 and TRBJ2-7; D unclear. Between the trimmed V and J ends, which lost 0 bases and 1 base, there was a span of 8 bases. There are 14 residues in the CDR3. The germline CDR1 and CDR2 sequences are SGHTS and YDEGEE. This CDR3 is CASSLGDTSYEQYF. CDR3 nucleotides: TGTGCCAGCAGCTTGGGAGACACGTCCTACGAGCAGTACTTC.

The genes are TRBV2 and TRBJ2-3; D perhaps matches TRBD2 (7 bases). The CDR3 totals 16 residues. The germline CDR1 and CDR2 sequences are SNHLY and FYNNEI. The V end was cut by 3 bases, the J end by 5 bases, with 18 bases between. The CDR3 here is CASSDPRGAQEDTQYF. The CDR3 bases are TGTGCCAGCAGTGATCCCCGGGGGGCCCAGGAAGATACGCAGTATTTT.

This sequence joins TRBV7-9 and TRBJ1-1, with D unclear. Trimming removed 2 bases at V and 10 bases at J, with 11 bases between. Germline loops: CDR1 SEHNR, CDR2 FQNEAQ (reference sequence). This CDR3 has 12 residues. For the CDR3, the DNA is TGTGCCAGCAGCTTAATAACAGTGGGAGCTTTCTTT. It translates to CASSLITVGAFF.

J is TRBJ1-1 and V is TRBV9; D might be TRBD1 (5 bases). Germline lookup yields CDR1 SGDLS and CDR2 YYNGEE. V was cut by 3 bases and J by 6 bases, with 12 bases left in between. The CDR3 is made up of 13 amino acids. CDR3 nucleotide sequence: TGTGCCAGCAGCGGGGGGGAAAACCCTGAAGCTTTCTTT. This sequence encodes CASSGGENPEAFF.

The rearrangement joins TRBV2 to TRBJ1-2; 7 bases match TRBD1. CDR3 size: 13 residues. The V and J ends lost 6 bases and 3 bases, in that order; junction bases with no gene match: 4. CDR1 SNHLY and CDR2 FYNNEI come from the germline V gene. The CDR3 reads CASRQGSDYGYTF. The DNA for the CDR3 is TGTGCCAGCAGACAGGGGAGCGACTATGGCTACACCTTC.

CDR3: CASSYGQGGAYEQYF. CDR3 nucleotide sequence: TGTGCCAGCAGTTACGGACAGGGGGGGGCCTACGAGCAGTACTTC. The chain combines TRBV6-5 with TRBJ2-7, with 10 bases that match TRBD1. CDR1 is MNHEY, CDR2 SVGAGI, per germline. V gave up 2 bases and J gave up 2 bases; unmatched junction bases: 3. This CDR3 is built from 15 residues.

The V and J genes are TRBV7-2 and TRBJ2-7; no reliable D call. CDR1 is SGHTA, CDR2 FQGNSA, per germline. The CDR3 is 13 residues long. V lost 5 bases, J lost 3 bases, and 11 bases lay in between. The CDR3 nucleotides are TGTGCCAGCAGCCTTACCCCGAGCTACGAGCAGTACTTC. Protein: CASSLTPSYEQYF.

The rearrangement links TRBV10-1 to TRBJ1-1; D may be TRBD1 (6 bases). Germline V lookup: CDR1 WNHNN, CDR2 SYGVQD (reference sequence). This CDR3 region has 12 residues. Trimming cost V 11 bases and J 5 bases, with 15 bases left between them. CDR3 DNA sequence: TGCGCCGAACAGGGCAGGAGAACTGAAGCTTTCTTT. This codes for CAEQGRRTEAFF.

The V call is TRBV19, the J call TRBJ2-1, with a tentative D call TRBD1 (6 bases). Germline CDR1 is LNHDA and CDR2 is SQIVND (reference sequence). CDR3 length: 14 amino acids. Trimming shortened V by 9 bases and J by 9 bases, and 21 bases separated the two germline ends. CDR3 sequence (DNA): TGTGCCAGCACTAGAGGGGGTGTAGCAAGTGAGCAGTTCTTC. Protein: CASTRGGVASEQFF.

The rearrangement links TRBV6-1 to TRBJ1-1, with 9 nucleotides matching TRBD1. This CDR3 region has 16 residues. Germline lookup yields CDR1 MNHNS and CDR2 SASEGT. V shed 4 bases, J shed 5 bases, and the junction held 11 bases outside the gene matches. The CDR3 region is CASSARSGTGMTEAFF. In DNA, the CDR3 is TGTGCCAGCAGTGCCCGCTCCGGGACAGGGATGACTGAAGCTTTCTTT.

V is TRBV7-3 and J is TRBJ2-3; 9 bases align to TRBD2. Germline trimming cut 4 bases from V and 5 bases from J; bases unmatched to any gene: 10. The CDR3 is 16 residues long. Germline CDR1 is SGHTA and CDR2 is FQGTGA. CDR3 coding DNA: TGTGCCAGCAGCTCAGCTAGCGGGGCGCGCTTAGATACGCAGTATTTT. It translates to CASSSASGARLDTQYF.

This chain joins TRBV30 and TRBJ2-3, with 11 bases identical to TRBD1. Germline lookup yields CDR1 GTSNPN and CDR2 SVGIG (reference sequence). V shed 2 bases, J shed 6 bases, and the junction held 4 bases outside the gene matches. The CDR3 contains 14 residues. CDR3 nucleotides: TGTGCCTGGAGTAGGGACAGGGGGTCCGATACGCAGTATTTT. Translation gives CAWSRDRGSDTQYF.

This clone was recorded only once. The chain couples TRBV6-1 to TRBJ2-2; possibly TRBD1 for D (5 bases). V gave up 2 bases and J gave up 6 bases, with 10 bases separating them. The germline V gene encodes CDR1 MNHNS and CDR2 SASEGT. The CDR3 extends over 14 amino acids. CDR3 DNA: TGTGCCAGCAGTGAATACAGGACCGCCGGGGAGCTGTTTTTT. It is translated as CASSEYRTAGELFF.

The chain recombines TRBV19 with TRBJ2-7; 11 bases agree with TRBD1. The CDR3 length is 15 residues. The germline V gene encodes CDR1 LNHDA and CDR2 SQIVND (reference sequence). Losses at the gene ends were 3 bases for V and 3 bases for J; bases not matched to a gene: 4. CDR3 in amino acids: CASSIGTGGIYEQYF. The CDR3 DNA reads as TGTGCCAGTAGTATTGGGACAGGGGGGATCTACGAGCAGTACTTC.

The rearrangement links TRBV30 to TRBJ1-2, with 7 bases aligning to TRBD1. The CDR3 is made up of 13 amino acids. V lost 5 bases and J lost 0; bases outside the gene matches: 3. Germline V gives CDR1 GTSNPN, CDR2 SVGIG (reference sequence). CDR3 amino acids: CAWSGQTNYGYTF. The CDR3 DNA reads TGTGCCTGGTCGGGACAGACTAACTATGGCTACACCTTC.

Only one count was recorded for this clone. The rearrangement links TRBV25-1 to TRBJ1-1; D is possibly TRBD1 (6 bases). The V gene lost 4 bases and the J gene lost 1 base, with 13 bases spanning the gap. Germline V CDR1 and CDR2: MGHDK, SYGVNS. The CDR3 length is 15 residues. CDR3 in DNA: TGTGCCAGCAGTGGGGGGCAGACAGGGAACACTGAAGCTTTCTTT. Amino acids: CASSGGQTGNTEAFF.

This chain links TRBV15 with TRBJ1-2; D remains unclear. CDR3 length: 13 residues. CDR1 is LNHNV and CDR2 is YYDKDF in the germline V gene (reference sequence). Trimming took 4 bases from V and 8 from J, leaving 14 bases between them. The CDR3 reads CATSTFSRRGYTF. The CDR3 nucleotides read TGTGCCACCAGCACCTTTTCAAGGAGGGGCTACACCTTC.

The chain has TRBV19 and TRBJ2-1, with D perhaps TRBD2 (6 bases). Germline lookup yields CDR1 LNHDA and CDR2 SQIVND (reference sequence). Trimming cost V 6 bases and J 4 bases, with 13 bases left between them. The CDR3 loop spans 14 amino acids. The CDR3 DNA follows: TGTGCCAGTAGATGGGGGGAGTTGTACAATGAGCAGTTCTTC. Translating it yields CASRWGELYNEQFF.

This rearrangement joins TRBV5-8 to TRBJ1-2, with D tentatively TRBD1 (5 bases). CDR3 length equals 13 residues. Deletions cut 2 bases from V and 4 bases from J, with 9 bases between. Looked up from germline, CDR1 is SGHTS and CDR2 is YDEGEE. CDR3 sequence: CASSLTRVYGYTF. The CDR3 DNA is TGTGCCAGCAGCTTAACCAGGGTCTATGGCTACACCTTC.

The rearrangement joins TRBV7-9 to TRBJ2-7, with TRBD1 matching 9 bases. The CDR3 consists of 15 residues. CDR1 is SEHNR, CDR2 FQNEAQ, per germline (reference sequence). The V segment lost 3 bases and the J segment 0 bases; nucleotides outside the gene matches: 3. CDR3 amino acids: CASSLGQGSSYEQYF. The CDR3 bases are TGTGCCAGCAGCTTGGGACAGGGAAGCTCCTACGAGCAGTACTTC.

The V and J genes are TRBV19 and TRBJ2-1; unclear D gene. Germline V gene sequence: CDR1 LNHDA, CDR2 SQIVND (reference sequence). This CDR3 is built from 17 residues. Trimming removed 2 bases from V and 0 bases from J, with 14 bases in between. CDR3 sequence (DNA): TGTGCCAGTAGTATATCGGCCCCCCCTAGCTCCTACAATGAGCAGTTCTTC. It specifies CASSISAPPSSYNEQFF. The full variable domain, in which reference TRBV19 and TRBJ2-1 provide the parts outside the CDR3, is DGGITQSPKYLFRKEGQNVTLSCEQNLNHDAMYWYRQDPGQGLRLIYYSQIVNDFQKGDIAEGYSVSREKKESFPLTVTSAQKNPTAFYLCASSISAPPSSYNEQFFGPGTRLTVL.

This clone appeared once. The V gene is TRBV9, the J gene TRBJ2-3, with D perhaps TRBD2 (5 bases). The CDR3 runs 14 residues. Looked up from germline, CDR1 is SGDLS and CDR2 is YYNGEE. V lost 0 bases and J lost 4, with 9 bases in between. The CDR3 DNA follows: TGTGCCAGCAGCGTAGCGGGGATTGCAGATACGCAGTATTTT. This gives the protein CASSVAGIADTQYF. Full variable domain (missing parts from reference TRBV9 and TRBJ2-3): DSGVTQTPKHLITATGQRVTLRCSPRSGDLSVYWYQQSLDQGLQFLIQYYNGEERAKGNILERFSAQQFPDLHSELNLSSLELGDSALYFCASSVAGIADTQYFGPGTRLTVL.

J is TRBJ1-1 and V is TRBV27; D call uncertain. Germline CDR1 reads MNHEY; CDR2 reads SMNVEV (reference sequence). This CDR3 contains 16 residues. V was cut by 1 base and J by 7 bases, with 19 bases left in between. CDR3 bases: TGTGCCAGCAGTTTATTAGGTCCCAGGCCTGACCGTGAAGCTTTCTTT. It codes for CASSLLGPRPDREAFF.

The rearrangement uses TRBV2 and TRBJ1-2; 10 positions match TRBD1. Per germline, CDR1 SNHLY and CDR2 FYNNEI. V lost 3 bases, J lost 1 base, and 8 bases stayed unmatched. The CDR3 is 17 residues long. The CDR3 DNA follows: TGTGCCAGCAGTGATAGGACAGGGGGTGTCTTTAACTATGGCTACACCTTC. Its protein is CASSDRTGGVFNYGYTF.

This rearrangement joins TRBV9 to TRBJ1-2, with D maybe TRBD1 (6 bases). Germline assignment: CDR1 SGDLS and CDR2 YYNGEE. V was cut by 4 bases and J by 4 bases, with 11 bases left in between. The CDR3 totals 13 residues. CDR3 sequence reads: CASSPPDSYGYTF. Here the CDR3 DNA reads TGTGCCAGCAGCCCCCCGGACAGCTATGGCTACACCTTC.

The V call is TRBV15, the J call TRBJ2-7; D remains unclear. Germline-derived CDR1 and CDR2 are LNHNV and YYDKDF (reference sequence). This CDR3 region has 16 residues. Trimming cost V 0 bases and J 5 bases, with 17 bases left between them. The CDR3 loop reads CATSRDQYGGEDEQYF. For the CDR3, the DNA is TGTGCCACCAGCAGAGATCAGTATGGCGGCGAGGACGAGCAGTACTTC. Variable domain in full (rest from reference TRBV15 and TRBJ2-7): DAMVIQNPRYQVTQFGKPVTLSCSQTLNHNVMYWYQQKSSQAPKLLFHYYDKDFNNEADTPDNFQSRRPNTSFCFLDIRSPGLGDTAMYLCATSRDQYGGEDEQYFGPGTRLTVT.

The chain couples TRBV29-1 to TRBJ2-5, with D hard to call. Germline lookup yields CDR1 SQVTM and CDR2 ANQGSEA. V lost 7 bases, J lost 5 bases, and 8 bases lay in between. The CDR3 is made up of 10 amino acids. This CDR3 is CSGDVETQYF. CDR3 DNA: TGCAGCGGAGATGTGGAGACCCAGTACTTC.

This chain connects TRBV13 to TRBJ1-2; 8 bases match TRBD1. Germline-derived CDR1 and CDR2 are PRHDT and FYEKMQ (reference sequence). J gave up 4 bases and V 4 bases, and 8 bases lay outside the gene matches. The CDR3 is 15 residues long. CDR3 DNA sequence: TGTGCCAGCAGCTCCAGGACAGGGATGGCCTATGGCTACACCTTC. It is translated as CASSSRTGMAYGYTF.

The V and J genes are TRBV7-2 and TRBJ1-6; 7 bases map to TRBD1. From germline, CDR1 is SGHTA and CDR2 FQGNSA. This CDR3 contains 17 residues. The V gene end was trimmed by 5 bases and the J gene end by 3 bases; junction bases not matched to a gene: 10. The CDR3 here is CASSLGRDRVYNSPLHF. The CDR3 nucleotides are TGTGCCAGCAGCCTAGGACGTGACAGGGTCTATAATTCACCCCTCCACTTT.